Below, 8 T cell receptor beta chains from the same sample are listed, as sequenced in a study of T-cell reconstitution after alpha-beta-depleted transplantation in children. Unique molecular identifiers featured in how the TCRbeta library was prepared. TCRdb ran MiXCR on the PCR reads and lists one entry per CDR3 protein. The sample includes approximately 1,000,000 distinct CDR3 sequences, 25% to 30% of them seen just once. Source: PBMCs, mostly from graft donor cells, taken 360 days after TCRalphabeta/CD19-depleted stem cell transplant. The receptor set was obtained from a boy under three years old who had a stem cell transplant for SCID, so the T cells may come from the graft donor.

This clonotype was seen only a few times. The chain has TRBV28 and TRBJ1-5, with 7 bases lining up with TRBD1. CDR3 size: 15 residues. V lost 3 bases, J lost 9 bases, and 11 bases stayed unmatched. Germline CDR1 MDHEN, CDR2 SYDVKM. The CDR3 region has the DNA TGTGCCAGCAGTTTCCACAGGGGAAGCTCGGGGCCCCAGCATTTT. Its translation is CASSFHRGSSGPQHF.

The chain couples TRBV19 to TRBJ1-2; D gene uncertain. Trimming removed 7 bases at V and 3 bases at J, with 15 bases between. CDR3 length: 14 amino acids. Germline CDR1 LNHDA, CDR2 SQIVND (reference sequence). The CDR3, as DNA: TGTGCCAGTAATTCAAGAGACACCGACTATGGCTACACCTTC. Translating it yields CASNSRDTDYGYTF. Drawing the rest from reference TRBV19 and TRBJ1-2, the complete variable domain is DGGITQSPKYLFRKEGQNVTLSCEQNLNHDAMYWYRQDPGQGLRLIYYSQIVNDFQKGDIAEGYSVSREKKESFPLTVTSAQKNPTAFYLCASNSRDTDYGYTFGSGTRLTVV.

The chain recombines TRBV28 with TRBJ2-3; the match to TRBD1 covers 7 bases. Germline V gene data show CDR1 as MDHEN and CDR2 as SYDVKM. CDR3 length: 15 amino acids. Trimming at V came to 6 bases and at J to 1 base, leaving 7 bases not matched to a gene. The CDR3 sequence is CASSQGTARTDTQYF. In nucleotides, the CDR3 is TGTGCCAGCAGCCAAGGGACAGCGCGCACAGATACGCAGTATTTT.

The chain couples TRBV5-5 to TRBJ2-7, with D possibly matching TRBD1 (5 bases). From germline, CDR1 is SGHKS and CDR2 YYEKEE (reference sequence). V lost 4 bases, J lost 2 bases, and 16 bases lay in between. CDR3 length equals 15 residues. The CDR3 region has the DNA TGTGCCAGCAGCCTGGGGCAGGGCTATACCTACGAGCAGTACTTC. Protein product: CASSLGQGYTYEQYF.

The gene calls are TRBV15 and TRBJ2-3; TRBD2 matches 13 bases. Unmatched junction bases numbered 2, after V lost 1 base and J lost 1 base. Germline lookup yields CDR1 LNHNV and CDR2 YYDKDF (reference sequence). This CDR3 region has 17 residues. CDR3 region: CATSRGGTSGGTDTQYF. The DNA for the CDR3 is TGTGCCACCAGCAGAGGTGGGACTAGCGGGGGCACAGATACGCAGTATTTT.

CDR3 loop: CASRNAGPGHDEQFF. In nucleotides, the CDR3 is TGTGCCAGCCGAAACGCCGGCCCAGGGCACGATGAGCAGTTCTTC. The rearrangement uses TRBV6-1 and TRBJ2-1; perhaps TRBD1 as D (5 bases). V lost 8 bases, J lost 8 bases, and 22 bases lay in between. The CDR3 length is 15 residues. Germline V gene sequence: CDR1 MNHNS, CDR2 SASEGT.

This chain joins TRBV29-1 and TRBJ2-1; tentative D call: TRBD1 (5 bases). With 0 bases removed from V and 4 bases from J, the gap between germline ends came to 13 bases. The CDR3 has 15 residues. CDR1 is SQVTM and CDR2 is ANQGSEA in the germline V gene. CDR3 sequence reads: CSVEDQGLGYNEQFF. CDR3 DNA sequence: TGCAGCGTTGAAGATCAGGGCTTAGGGTACAATGAGCAGTTCTTC.

This clonotype appeared a few times. This chain joins TRBV10-3 and TRBJ2-3, with 9 bases identical to TRBD2. The trim removed 1 base at V and 0 bases at J, leaving 8 bases unmatched. This CDR3 is built from 18 residues. The germline V gene has CDR1 ENHRY and CDR2 SYGVKD. The CDR3 DNA follows: TGTGCCATCAGTGAGTGGCTAGCGGGGAGCTCTAGCACAGATACGCAGTATTTT. Protein: CAISEWLAGSSSTDTQYF.